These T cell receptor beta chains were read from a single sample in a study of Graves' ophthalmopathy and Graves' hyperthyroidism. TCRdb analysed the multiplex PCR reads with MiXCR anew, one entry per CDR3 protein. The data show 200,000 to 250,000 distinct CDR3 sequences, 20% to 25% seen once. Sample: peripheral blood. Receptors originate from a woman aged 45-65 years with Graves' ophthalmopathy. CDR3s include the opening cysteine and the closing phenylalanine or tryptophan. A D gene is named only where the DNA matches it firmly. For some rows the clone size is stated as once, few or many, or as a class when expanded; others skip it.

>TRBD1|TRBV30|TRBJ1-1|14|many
CAWSRDRVNTEAFF
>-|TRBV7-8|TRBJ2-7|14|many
CASSLALEGREQYF
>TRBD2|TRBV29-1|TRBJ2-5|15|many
CSVGGLAGGLETQYF
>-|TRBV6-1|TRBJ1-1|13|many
CASSKQGGTEAFF
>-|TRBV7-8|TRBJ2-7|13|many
CASSAAGPYEQYF
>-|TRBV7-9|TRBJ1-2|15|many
CASSLGWGANYGYTF
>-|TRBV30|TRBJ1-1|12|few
CAWNVGGTEASF
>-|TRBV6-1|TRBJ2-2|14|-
CASSEGPHTGELFF
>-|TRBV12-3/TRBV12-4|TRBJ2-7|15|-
CASSAPFGQTYEQYF
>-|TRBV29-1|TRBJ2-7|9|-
CSVETGKYF
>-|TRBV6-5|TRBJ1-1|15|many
CASSYDRHLNTEAFF
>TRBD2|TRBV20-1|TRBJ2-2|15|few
CSARVPSGNTGELFF
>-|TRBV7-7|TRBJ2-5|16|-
CASSLGGGARGETQYF
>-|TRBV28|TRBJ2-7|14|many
CASSPIPPLYEQYF
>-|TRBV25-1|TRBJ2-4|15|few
CASSVGGVAKNIQYF
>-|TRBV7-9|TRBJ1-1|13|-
CASSVRDGLEAFF
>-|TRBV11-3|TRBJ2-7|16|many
CAGSLGGPPLRYEQYF
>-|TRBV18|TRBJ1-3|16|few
CASSPQPGTSGNTIYF
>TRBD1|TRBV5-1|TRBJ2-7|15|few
CASSFSGQGFYEQYF
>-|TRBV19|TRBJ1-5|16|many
CASHGTALVSNQPQHF
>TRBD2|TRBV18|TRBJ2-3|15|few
CVSSPPVGGADTQYF
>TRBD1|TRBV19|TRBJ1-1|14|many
CATHRDRGNTEAFF
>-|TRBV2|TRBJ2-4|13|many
CASSEAGQNIQYF
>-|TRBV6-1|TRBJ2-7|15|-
CASSMGLGRSYEQYF
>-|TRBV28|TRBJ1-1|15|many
CASSLAAGSLGEAFF
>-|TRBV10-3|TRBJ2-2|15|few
CAISEVPPNTGELFF
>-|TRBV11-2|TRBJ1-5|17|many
CASSLVGRFYSNQPQHF
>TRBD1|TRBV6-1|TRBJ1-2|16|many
CASSDMGQWPPGGYTF
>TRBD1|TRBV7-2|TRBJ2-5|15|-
CASSLDRGLAETQYF
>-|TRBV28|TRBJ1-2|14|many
CASTGVGANYGYTF
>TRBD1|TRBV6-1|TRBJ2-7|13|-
CASTPTGVYEQYF
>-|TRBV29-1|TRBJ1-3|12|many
CSVAGDGNTIYF
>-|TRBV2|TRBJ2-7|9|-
CAIGYEQYF
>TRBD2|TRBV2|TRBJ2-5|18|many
CASSRGGGLAGGSETQYF
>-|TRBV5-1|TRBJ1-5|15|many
CASSLDGGGNQPQHF
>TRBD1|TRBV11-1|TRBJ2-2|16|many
CASSSLTGGATGELFF
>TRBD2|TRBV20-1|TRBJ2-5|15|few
CSALRGAGIQETQYF
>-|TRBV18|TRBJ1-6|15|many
CASSSQGNSQGPLHF
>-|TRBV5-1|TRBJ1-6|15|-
CASSLVARGYSPLHF
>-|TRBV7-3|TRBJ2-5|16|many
CASSPPSLPKGETQYF
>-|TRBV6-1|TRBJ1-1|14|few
CASSDLSMNTEAFF
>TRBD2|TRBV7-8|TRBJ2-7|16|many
CASSLASSGLTYEQYF
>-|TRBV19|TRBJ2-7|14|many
CASSTGYASYEQYF
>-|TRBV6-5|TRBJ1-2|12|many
CASSPSGLGYTF
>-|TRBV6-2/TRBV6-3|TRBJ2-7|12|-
CASRLTAYEQYF
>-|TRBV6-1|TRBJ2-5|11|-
CASMLGETQYF
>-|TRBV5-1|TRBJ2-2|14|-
CASSPDTNTGELFF
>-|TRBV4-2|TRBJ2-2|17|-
CASSHPAGTQDTGELFF
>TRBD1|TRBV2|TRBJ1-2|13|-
CASSKDRVDGYTF
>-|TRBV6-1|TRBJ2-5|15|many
CASSDRQNTGMVQYF
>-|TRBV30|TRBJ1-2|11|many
CAWSALDGYTF
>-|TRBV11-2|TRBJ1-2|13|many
CASSSQGFGGYTF
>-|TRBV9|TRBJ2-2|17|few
CASSVDAGPRMTGELFF
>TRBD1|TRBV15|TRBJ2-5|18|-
CATSRDSGTGDWRETQYF
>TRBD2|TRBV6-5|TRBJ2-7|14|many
CASSWTSGSYEQYF
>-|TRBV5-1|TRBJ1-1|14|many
CASRRQSENTEAFF
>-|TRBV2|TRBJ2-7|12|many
CASGRGGNEQYF
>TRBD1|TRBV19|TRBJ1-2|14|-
CASRILDRDYGYTF
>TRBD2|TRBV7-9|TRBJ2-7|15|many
CASSRLSGGLYEQYF
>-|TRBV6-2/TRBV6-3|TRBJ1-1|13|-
CASSKGGNTEAFF